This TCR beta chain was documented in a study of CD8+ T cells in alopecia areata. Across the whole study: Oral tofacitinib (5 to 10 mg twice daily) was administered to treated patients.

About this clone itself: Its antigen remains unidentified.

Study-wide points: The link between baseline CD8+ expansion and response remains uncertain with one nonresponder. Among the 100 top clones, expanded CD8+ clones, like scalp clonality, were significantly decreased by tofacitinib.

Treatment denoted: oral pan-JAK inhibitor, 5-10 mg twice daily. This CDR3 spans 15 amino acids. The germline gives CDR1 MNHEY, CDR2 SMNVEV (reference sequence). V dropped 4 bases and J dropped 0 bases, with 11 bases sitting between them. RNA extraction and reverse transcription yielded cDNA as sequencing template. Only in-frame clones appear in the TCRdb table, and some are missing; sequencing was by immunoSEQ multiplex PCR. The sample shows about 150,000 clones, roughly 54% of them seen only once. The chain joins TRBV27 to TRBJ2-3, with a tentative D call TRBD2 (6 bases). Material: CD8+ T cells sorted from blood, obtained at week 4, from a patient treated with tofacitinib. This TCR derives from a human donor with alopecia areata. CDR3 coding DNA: TGTGCCAGCAGTTCCCTAGCGCAAAGCACAGATACGCAGTATTTT. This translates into CASSSLAQSTDTQYF.